This T cell receptor (beta chain) was identified during a study of blood T cell repertoires in COVID-19. Whole-study context: The analysed material was cDNA or gDNA that came from T cells, B-cell-depleted T cells, or PBMCs.

Measured with immunoSEQ multiplex PCR; TCRdb has only the in-frame clones, and not every one. The top ten clones hold approximately 2% of a sample with under 500,000 clones, around 90% of them seen once. Cohort assignment relied on participant-reported clinical history. The trim removed 5 bases at V and 6 bases at J, leaving 3 bases unmatched. The CDR3 has 13 residues. Germline loops: CDR1 LNHDA, CDR2 SQIVND (reference sequence). This chain joins TRBV19 and TRBJ2-1; 8 bases are a match to TRBD1. The sequenced sample was PBMCs or T cells enriched from blood (not recorded which). This TCR was sampled from a woman aged 18-29 years with acute COVID-19. The CDR3, as DNA: TGTGCCAGTAGTGTAACAGGGGGCAATGAGCAGTTCTTC. The encoded protein is CASSVTGGNEQFF.